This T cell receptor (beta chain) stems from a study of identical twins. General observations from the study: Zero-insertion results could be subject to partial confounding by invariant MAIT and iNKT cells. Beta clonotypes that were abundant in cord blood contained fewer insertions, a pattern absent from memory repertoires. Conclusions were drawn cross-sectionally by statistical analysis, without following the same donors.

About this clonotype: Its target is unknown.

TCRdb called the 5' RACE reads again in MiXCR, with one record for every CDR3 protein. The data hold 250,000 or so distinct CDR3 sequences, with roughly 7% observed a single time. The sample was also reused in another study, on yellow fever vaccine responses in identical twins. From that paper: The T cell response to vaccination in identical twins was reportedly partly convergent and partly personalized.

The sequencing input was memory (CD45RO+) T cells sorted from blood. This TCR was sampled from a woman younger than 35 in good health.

The CDR3 region is CASSYTGAHQETQYF. The CDR3 region has the DNA TGTGCCAGCAGTTACACAGGGGCTCACCAAGAGACCCAGTACTTC. This chain uses TRBV6-5 with TRBJ2-5; 7 positions match TRBD1. CDR1 is MNHEY and CDR2 is SVGAGI in the germline V gene. V lost 2 bases to trimming and J lost 0 bases; unmatched junction nucleotides: 3. This CDR3 region has 15 residues.